This entry describes one T cell receptor (beta chain). Its cognate antigen has yet to be identified. No much larger clone is present one base from it, and per-base qualities are unavailable. A distance of 8 bases separates the germline ends of V and J, which lose 2 bases and 1 base respectively. From cysteine to phenylalanine, the CDR3 is 14 amino acids long. The entry retains the CDR3 DNA only, 42 bases that are in frame from base 1. According to the germline V gene (reference sequence), CDR1 reads MNHEY and CDR2 reads SMNVEV. TCR sequencing with the immunoSEQ assay provided the T-cell fraction in tumor and uninvolved lung tissue. The source study handled its data this way. In the survival analysis, patients were divided into a high T-cell fraction group (upper tertile) and a low T-cell fraction group (lower two tertiles), and the two groups were compared using a log-rank test. A signed-rank test was used to test paired tumor versus uninvolved lung differences in T-cell fraction. Entries here come from immuneACCESS through TCRdb and include only in-frame sequences with V and J called. Some clones fail to appear in such tables; in the studies checked, an unresolved V gene covers under half of the shortfall, and the cause of the remainder is unknown. V and J calls and clone size come straight from that table; D and trimming were deduced from the DNA. The sample profile shows roughly 14,000 clones; around 75% of them were found once. The top ten clonotypes cover about 3.8% of the sample.

These data belong to a study of tumor-infiltrating lymphocytes in localized non-small cell lung cancer (dated by TCRdb to the early 2020s). Regarding the research as a whole: The cohort included patients whose samples were collected after neoadjuvant chemotherapy, as well as both smokers and never-smokers and several histologies. The same patients underwent several integrated assays, with TCR sequencing performed together with flow cytometry, multiplex immunofluorescence, RNA-seq, exome sequencing and proteomics. The paired tumor versus uninvolved lung comparison of immunoSEQ T-cell fraction included approximately 55 patients. In total, the ICON cohort was made up of 150 or so surgical patients who had localized non-small cell lung cancer and whose tumors were resected. Resected tumor tissue and uninvolved lung tissue described as non-adjacent to the tumor were contributed by each patient, with both tissues obtained from the same patient.

Overall results and qualifications from the work: Because different assays used different pieces of the same tissue, technical variation could not be distinguished from intratumor heterogeneity. Consistent with immunofluorescence CD3 counts, TCRbeta sequencing supported greater T cell infiltration in tumors than in uninvolved lung tissue. No difference in TCR-derived T-cell fraction was observed between the flow cytometry-defined immunotypes IM1 (good prognosis) and IM2 (poor prognosis). Assay coverage varied across patients depending on available tissue quantity, so only a subset of the cohort had TCR sequencing. No association of tumor T-cell fraction from TCR sequencing with recurrence-free survival was found (p = 0.61).

The first patient joined ICON in April 2016, and enrollment wrapped up when the last patient was enrolled in late 2018. In a subcohort of 60 to 85 patients, fresh tumor and matched uninvolved tissue were collected for in-depth immune analyses, with TCR sequencing among those analyses. TCR sequencing was performed on DNA isolated from bulk tissue, without cell sorting. The source is a human donor with non-small cell lung cancer. The chain is assembled from TRBV27 and TRBJ2-5; no D gene is confidently identified. Source material: lung tumor tissue. CDR3 protein: CASSLGSIQETQYF. The bases read TGTGCCAGCAGTTTAGGGTCGATCCAAGAGACCCAGTACTTC.